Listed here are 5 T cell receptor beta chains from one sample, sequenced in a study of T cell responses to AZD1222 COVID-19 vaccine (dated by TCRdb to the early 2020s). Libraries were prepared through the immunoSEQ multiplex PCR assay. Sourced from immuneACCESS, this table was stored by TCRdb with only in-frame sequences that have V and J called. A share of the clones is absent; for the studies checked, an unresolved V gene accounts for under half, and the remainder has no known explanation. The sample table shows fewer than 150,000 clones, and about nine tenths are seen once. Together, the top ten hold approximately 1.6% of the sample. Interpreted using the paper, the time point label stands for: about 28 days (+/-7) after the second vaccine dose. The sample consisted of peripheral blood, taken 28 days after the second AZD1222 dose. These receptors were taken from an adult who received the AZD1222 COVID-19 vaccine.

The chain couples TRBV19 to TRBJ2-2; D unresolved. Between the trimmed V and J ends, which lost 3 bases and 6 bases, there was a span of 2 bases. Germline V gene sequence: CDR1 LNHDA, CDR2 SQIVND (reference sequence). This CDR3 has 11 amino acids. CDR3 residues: CASSISGELFF. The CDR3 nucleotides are TGTGCCAGTAGTATTTCCGGGGAGCTGTTTTTT.

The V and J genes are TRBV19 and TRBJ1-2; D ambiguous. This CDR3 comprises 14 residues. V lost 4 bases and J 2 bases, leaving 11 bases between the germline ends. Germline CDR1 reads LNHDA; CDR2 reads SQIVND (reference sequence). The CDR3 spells CASSRAQRNYGYTF. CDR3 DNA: TGTGCCAGTAGTAGGGCCCAGCGAAACTATGGCTACACCTTC.

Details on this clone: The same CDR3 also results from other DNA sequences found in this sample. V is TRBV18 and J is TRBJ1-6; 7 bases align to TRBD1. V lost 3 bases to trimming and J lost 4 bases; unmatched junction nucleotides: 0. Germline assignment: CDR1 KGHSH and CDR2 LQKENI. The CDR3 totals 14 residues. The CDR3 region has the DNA TGTGCCAGCTCACCGGGACAGTATAATTCACCCCTCCACTTT. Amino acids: CASSPGQYNSPLHF. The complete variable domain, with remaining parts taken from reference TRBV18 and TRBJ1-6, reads NAGVMQNPRHLVRRRGQEARLRCSPMKGHSHVYWYRQLPEEGLKFMVYLQKENIIDESGMPKERFSAEFPKEGPSILRIQQVVRGDSAAYFCASSPGQYNSPLHFGNGTRLTVT.

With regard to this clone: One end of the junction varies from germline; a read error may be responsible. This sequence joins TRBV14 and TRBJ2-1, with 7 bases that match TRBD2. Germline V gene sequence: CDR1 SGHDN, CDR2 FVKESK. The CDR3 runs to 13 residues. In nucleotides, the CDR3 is TGTGCCAGCAGCCAGCCAGCGGGGCTACGTCTGGTCTTC. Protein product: CASSQPAGLRLVF.

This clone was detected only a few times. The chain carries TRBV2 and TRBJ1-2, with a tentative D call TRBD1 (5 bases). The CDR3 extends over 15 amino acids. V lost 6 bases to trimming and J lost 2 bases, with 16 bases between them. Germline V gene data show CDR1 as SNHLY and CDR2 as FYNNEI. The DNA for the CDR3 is TGTGCCAGCAGGGACTGGGGGGGATTAAACTATGGCTACACCTTC. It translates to CASRDWGGLNYGYTF. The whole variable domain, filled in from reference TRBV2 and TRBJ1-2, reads EPEVTQTPSHQVTQMGQEVILRCVPISNHLYFYWYRQILGQKVEFLVSFYNNEISEKSEIFDDQFSVERPDGSNFTLKIRSTKLEDSAMYFCASRDWGGLNYGYTFGSGTRLTVV.